Listed below are T cell receptor beta chains from one sample, sequenced in a study of T cells in Graves' hyperthyroidism and ophthalmopathy. A single record per CDR3 protein comes from TCRdb applying MiXCR to the multiplex PCR reads. This sample has about 130,000 distinct CDR3 sequences, with over 20% found just once. Sequencing was carried out using blood. The receptor source for this set is a woman aged 45-60 years with Graves' hyperthyroidism that later progressed to Graves' ophthalmopathy. The CDR3 runs from the conserved cysteine through the conserved F or W. Fields, in order: clone size, J gene, D gene, V gene, CDR3 protein, CDR3 DNA. A D gene is named only where the DNA matches it firmly. The listing skips clone size in some rows; elsewhere it reads once, few, many or a size class.

clone_size: many; j_call: TRBJ1-4; d_call: NA; v_call: TRBV30; cdr3_aa: CAWSATGPNEKLFF; cdr3_nt: TGTGCCTGGAGTGCGACTGGGCCGAATGAAAAACTGTTTTTT
clone_size: NA; j_call: TRBJ2-5; d_call: NA; v_call: TRBV3-1; cdr3_aa: CAGSHLSGRETQYF; cdr3_nt: TGTGCCGGCAGCCACCTTAGCGGAAGGGAGACCCAGTACTTC
clone_size: many; j_call: TRBJ2-7; d_call: NA; v_call: TRBV30; cdr3_aa: CAWDRDSNEQYF; cdr3_nt: TGTGCCTGGGACCGGGACTCCAACGAGCAGTACTTC
clone_size: NA; j_call: TRBJ2-1; d_call: NA; v_call: TRBV10-3; cdr3_aa: CAISEYNEQFF; cdr3_nt: TGTGCCATCAGTGAGTACAATGAGCAGTTCTTC
clone_size: many; j_call: TRBJ1-1; d_call: NA; v_call: TRBV30; cdr3_aa: CAWKPGPQNTEAFF; cdr3_nt: TGTGCCTGGAAACCGGGTCCCCAGAACACTGAAGCTTTCTTT
clone_size: NA; j_call: TRBJ2-7; d_call: NA; v_call: TRBV7-9; cdr3_aa: CASSLARAVGSYEQYF; cdr3_nt: TGTGCCAGCAGCTTAGCCAGGGCTGTTGGGTCGTACGAGCAGTACTTC
clone_size: NA; j_call: TRBJ1-3; d_call: NA; v_call: TRBV12-3/TRBV12-4; cdr3_aa: CASSLPGGNTIYF; cdr3_nt: TGTGCCAGCAGTTTACCGGGGGGAAACACCATATATTTT
clone_size: many; j_call: TRBJ2-1; d_call: NA; v_call: TRBV19; cdr3_aa: CASSAGGDYNEQFF; cdr3_nt: TGTGCCAGTAGTGCTGGCGGGGACTACAATGAGCAGTTCTTC
clone_size: few; j_call: TRBJ2-1; d_call: NA; v_call: TRBV4-1; cdr3_aa: CAGSQDLMNEQFF; cdr3_nt: TGCGCCGGCAGCCAAGATCTTATGAATGAGCAGTTCTTC
clone_size: few; j_call: TRBJ2-2; d_call: TRBD1; v_call: TRBV6-1; cdr3_aa: CASRTDRGLTGELFF; cdr3_nt: TGTGCCAGCAGGACGGACAGGGGGCTGACCGGGGAGCTGTTTTTT
clone_size: many; j_call: TRBJ2-3; d_call: TRBD2; v_call: TRBV27; cdr3_aa: CASSFTGLVSTQYF; cdr3_nt: TGTGCCAGCAGTTTTACCGGACTAGTAAGCACGCAGTATTTT
clone_size: few; j_call: TRBJ2-4; d_call: NA; v_call: TRBV20-1; cdr3_aa: CSASSSSRNIQYF; cdr3_nt: TGCAGTGCTAGCAGTTCCTCTCGGAACATTCAGTACTTC
clone_size: NA; j_call: TRBJ2-1; d_call: TRBD2; v_call: TRBV12-3/TRBV12-4; cdr3_aa: CASREGLDYNEQFF; cdr3_nt: TGTGCCAGCAGGGAGGGACTAGATTACAATGAGCAGTTCTTC
clone_size: NA; j_call: TRBJ2-2; d_call: TRBD1; v_call: TRBV25-1; cdr3_aa: CASSARDRVDTGELFF; cdr3_nt: TGTGCCAGCAGTGCCCGGGACAGGGTCGACACCGGGGAGCTGTTTTTT
clone_size: few; j_call: TRBJ1-1; d_call: NA; v_call: TRBV28; cdr3_aa: CASSSPSTGNTEAFF; cdr3_nt: TGTGCCAGCAGTTCCCCCTCGACAGGGAACACTGAAGCTTTCTTT
clone_size: NA; j_call: TRBJ2-2; d_call: TRBD2; v_call: TRBV5-1; cdr3_aa: CASSLENLAGSAGELFF; cdr3_nt: TGCGCCAGCAGCTTGGAAAACCTAGCGGGAAGTGCCGGGGAGCTGTTTTTT